This paragraph reports one T cell receptor (beta chain). The sample comes from a study of shared clonotypes between healthy human individuals. In the study overall: Plates per donor: three CD4 naive, three CD4 memory, two CD8 naive, one CD8 memory.

Some clones are missing from TCRdb's copy, which holds only in-frame ones; the method was immunoSEQ multiplex PCR. Among approximately 700,000 clones listed, 73% were seen once. This sequence originates from a woman aged 25 to 45 in good health. Sequenced sample: memory CD4+ T cells sorted from blood. Described subset: CD45RA-negative fraction.

The CDR3, as DNA: TGCAGCGTCGTACGACTAGCGGGATCCCAAGAGACCCAGTACTTC. Protein product: CSVVRLAGSQETQYF. The rearrangement uses TRBV29-1 and TRBJ2-5; 11 bases align to TRBD2. Germline V CDR1 and CDR2: SQVTM, ANQGSEA. J gave up 1 base and V 6 bases, and 7 bases lay outside the gene matches. This CDR3 spans 15 amino acids.